In this sample, the clone carrying this T cell receptor (beta chain) turned up a few times. The antigen is unknown. The sample comes from a study of vaccination and CD4 T cells after COVID-19. Treatment described: approximately nine-day PBMC culture with coronavirus spike peptide pools or control peptides (ViraFEST assay). Samples of CD4+ T cells were obtained from the unexposed donor before the COVID-19 pandemic (2011-2018). Peptide-pool expansion of antigen-specific T cells preceded TCR sequencing in ViraFEST. Sequenced with the Oncomine TCR Beta short-read assay was DNA taken from cultured CD4+ T cells. Each CDR3 protein is one row after TCRdb ran MiXCR on the PCR reads. In the table there are about 6,600 distinct CDR3 sequences, around 48% of which are singletons. The CDR3 is 15 residues long. V was shortened by 5 bases and J by 3 bases, with 16 bases between the two germline ends. CDR1 is SEHNR, CDR2 FQNEAQ, per germline (reference sequence).

This TCR was recovered from a human donor in good health. Sequenced material: CD4+ T cells from blood, cultured in vitro. The V call is TRBV7-9, the J call TRBJ2-5, with a tentative D call TRBD2 (6 bases). CDR3 residues: CASSQGGTLKETQYF. Written as DNA, the CDR3 is TGTGCCAGCAGCCAAGGCGGGACCCTAAAAGAGACCCAGTACTTC.